A single TCR beta chain is shown here with its context. What it recognizes is unknown. Before the COVID-19 pandemic, during about 2011-2019, CD4+ T cells were taken from unexposed donors. The method was immunoSEQ multiplex PCR; TCRdb's version includes in-frame clones alone and lacks a portion of them. The sample includes 60,000 to 85,000 clones, 93% of them seen just once. This sample stems from a study of CD4 T cells in relation to SARS-CoV-2 and coronaviruses. Study context: The HLA restriction of the shared crossreactive spike epitopes was mapped.

Trimming cost V 6 bases and J 2 bases, with 10 bases left between them. From germline, CDR1 is MNHEY and CDR2 SVGAGI. CDR3 length: 14 amino acids. Study-level points and caveats: The cross-reactivity analysis covered only spike protein, not other viral proteins. SARS-CoV-2-driven expansion was significantly weaker in crossreactive than monoreactive clones. In roughly 60% of donors, memory CD4+ clonotypes crossrecognized SARS-CoV-2 and at least one common cold coronavirus spike.

The chain is built from TRBV6-5 and TRBJ1-4; a weak D match, TRBD1 (6 bases). The source of this sequence is a human donor in good health. The sample comprised naive CD4+ T cells from PBMCs. Subset: naive CD4+ T cells isolated by negative enrichment. In DNA form, the CDR3 reads TGTGCCAGCAGGGACAGCCTGACTAATGAAAAACTGTTTTTT. Protein product: CASRDSLTNEKLFF.